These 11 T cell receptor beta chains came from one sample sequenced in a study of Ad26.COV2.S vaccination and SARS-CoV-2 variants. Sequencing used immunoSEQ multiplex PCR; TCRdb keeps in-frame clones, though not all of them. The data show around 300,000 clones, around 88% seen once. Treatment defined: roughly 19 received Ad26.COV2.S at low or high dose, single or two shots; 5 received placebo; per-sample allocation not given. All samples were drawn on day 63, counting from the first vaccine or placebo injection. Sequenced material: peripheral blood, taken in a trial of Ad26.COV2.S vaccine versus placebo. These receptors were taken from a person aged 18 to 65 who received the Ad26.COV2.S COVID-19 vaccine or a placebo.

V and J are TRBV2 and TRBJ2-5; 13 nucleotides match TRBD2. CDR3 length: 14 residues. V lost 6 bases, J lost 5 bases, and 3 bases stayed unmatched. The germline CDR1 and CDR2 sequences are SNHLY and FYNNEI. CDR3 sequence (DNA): TGTGCCAGCAGGGGACTAGCGGGAACGGAGACCCAGTACTTC. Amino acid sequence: CASRGLAGTETQYF.

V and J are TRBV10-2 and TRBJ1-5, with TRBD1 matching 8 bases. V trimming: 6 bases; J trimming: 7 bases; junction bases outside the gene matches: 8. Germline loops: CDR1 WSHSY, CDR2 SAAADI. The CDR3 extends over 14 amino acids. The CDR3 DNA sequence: TGCGCCAGCAGAGCAACAGGGGGGGGACAGCCCCAGCATTTT. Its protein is CASRATGGGQPQHF.

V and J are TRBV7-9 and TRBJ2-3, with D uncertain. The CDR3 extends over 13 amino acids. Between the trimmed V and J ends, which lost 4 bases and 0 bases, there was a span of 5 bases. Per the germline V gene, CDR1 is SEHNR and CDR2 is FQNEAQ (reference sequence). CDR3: CASSSSSTDTQYF. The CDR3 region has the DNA TGTGCCAGCAGCTCCAGTAGCACAGATACGCAGTATTTT. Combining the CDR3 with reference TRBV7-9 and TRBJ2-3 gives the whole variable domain DTGVSQNPRHKITKRGQNVTFRCDPISEHNRLYWYRQTLGQGPEFLTYFQNEAQLEKSRLLSDRFSAERPKGSFSTLEIQRTEQGDSAMYLCASSSSSTDTQYFGPGTRLTVL.

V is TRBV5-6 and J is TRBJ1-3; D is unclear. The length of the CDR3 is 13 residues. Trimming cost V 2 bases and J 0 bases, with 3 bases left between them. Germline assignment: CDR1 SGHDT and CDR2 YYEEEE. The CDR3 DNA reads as TGTGCCAGCAGCTTAAGCTCTGGAAACACCATATATTTT. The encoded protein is CASSLSSGNTIYF.

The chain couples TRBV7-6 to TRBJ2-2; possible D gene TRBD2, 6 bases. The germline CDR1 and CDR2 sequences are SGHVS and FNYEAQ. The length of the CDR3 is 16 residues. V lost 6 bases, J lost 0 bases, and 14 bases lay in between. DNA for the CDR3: TGTGCCAGCAGGGCCCGGGGGAATTCGAACACCGGGGAGCTGTTTTTT. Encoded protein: CASRARGNSNTGELFF.

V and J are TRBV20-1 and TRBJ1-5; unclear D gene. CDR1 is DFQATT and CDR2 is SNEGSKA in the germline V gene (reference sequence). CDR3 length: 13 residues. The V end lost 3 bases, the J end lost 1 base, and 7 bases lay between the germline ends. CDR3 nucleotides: TGCAGTGCTAGTGCAGGAAGCAATCAGCCCCAGCATTTT. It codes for CSASAGSNQPQHF.

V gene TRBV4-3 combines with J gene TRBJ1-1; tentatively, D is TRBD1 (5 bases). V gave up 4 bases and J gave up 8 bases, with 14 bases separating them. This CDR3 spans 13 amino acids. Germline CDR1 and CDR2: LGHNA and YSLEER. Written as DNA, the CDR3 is TGCGCCAGCAGCCTTCTCAGGGCAGGGGAAGCTTTCTTT. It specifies CASSLLRAGEAFF.

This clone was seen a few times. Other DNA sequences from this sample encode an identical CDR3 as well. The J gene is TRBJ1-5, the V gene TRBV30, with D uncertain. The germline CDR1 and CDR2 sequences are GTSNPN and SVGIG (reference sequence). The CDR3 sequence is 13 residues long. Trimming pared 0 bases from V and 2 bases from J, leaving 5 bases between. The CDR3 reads CAWSVQGNQPQHF. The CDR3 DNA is TGTGCCTGGAGTGTCCAGGGCAATCAGCCCCAGCATTTT.

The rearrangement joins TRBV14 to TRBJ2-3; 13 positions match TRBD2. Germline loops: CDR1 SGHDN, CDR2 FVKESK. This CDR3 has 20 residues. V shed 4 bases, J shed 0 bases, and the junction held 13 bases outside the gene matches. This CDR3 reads CASSPWTSGRGPGSTDTQYF. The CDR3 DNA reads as TGTGCCAGCAGCCCGTGGACTAGCGGGAGAGGACCTGGTAGCACAGATACGCAGTATTTT.

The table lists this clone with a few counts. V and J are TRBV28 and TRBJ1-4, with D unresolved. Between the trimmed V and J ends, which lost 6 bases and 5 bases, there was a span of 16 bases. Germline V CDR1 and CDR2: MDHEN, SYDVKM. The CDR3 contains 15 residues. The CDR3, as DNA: TGTGCCAGCAGCCCGAACGGGGTTAGAAATGAAAAACTGTTTTTT. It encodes CASSPNGVRNEKLFF.

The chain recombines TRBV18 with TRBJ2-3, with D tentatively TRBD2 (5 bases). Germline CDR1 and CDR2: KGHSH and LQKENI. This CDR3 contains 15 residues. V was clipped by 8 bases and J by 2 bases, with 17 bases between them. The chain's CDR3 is CASRTQSASTDTQYF. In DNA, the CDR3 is TGTGCCAGCCGGACTCAGTCCGCTTCCACAGATACGCAGTATTTT.